This is a list of T cell receptor beta chains from one sample in a study of vaccination effects on CD4 cells after COVID-19. Measured with immunoSEQ multiplex PCR; TCRdb has only the in-frame clones, and not every one. The sample records about 41,000 clones, 70% being singletons. These receptors have no identified antigens. This specimen consisted of CD4+ T cells from PBMCs cultured with HCoV-OC43 spike peptides, obtained before COVID-19 vaccination. These TCRs come from a human donor who received a COVID-19 vaccine. The CDR3 runs from the conserved cysteine through the conserved F or W. A D gene is named only where the DNA matches it firmly. Some rows have no size entry. The others give once, few or many, or a class for an expanded clone.

d_call j_call clone_size v_call cdr3_aa cdr3_nt
TRBD2 TRBJ2-1 - TRBV6-5 CASRLFAGGRDEQFF TGTGCCAGCAGGCTATTCGCGGGGGGGCGGGATGAGCAGTTCTTC
- TRBJ1-1 - TRBV2 CASSRRGEDTEAFF TGTGCCAGCAGTCGGAGGGGTGAGGACACTGAAGCTTTCTTT
- TRBJ1-1 once TRBV27 CASSSPLNTEAFF TGTGCCAGCAGTTCCCCGTTGAACACTGAAGCTTTCTTT
- TRBJ1-2 - TRBV28 CASSPDPRSGYTF TGTGCCAGCAGCCCTGACCCTCGGTCGGGCTACACCTTC
TRBD1 TRBJ1-1 - TRBV11-2 CASSPWTGDLNTEAFF TGTGCCAGCAGCCCATGGACAGGGGATTTGAACACTGAAGCTTTCTTT
TRBD1 TRBJ2-1 - TRBV29-1 CSASLGTAYNEQFF TGCAGCGCCTCCCTCGGGACAGCCTACAATGAGCAGTTCTTC
- TRBJ1-1 - TRBV12-3/TRBV12-4 CASSRASIEAFF TGTGCCAGCAGTAGGGCGTCTATTGAAGCTTTCTTT
- TRBJ1-1 few TRBV7-8 CASSLGRMAFF TGTGCCAGCAGCTTAGGACGTATGGCTTTCTTT
TRBD1 TRBJ2-5 - TRBV27 CATRQGGRETQYF TGTGCCACACGACAGGGGGGGAGAGAGACCCAGTACTTC
- TRBJ2-5 few TRBV5-4 CASSPPVGETQYF TGTGCCAGCAGCCCACCCGTGGGGGAGACCCAGTACTTC
- TRBJ2-5 - TRBV2 CASNRRAYQETQYF TGTGCCAGCAACCGGAGGGCGTACCAAGAGACCCAGTACTTC
- TRBJ1-4 - TRBV20-1 CSASPYEKLFF TGCAGTGCTAGTCCCTACGAAAAACTGTTTTTT
- TRBJ1-2 - TRBV30 CAWSPGGGRGNYGYTF TGTGCCTGGAGTCCTGGGGGGGGACGGGGAAACTATGGCTACACCTTC
- TRBJ1-2 - TRBV7-9 CASSLWGTYGYTF TGTGCCAGCAGCTTGTGGGGGACCTATGGCTACACCTTC
- TRBJ2-7 - TRBV7-9 CASSLARGEQYF TGTGCCAGCAGCTTAGCGCGGGGCGAGCAGTACTTC
TRBD1 TRBJ2-7 - TRBV5-5 CASSTYPGQEREQYF TGTGCCAGCAGCACGTACCCGGGACAGGAGCGGGAGCAGTACTTC
- TRBJ2-1 - TRBV5-1 CASSLTLNNEQFF TGCGCCAGCAGCTTGACACTAAATAATGAGCAGTTCTTC
- TRBJ1-5 - TRBV28 CASSLRNQPQHF TGTGCCAGCAGTCTACGGAATCAGCCCCAGCATTTT
TRBD1 TRBJ1-5 few TRBV5-1 CASSLGQGASQPQHF TGCGCCAGCAGCTTGGGACAGGGGGCGAGTCAGCCCCAGCATTTT
- TRBJ1-5 - TRBV30 CAWSVQGNQPQHF TGTGCCTGGAGTGTACAGGGCAATCAGCCCCAGCATTTT
- TRBJ1-3 once TRBV5-1 CASSLGQRTSGHTIYF TGCGCCAGCAGCTTGGGACAGCGGACATCGGGGCACACCATATATTTT
- TRBJ1-2 - TRBV4-3 CASSQRWGGTNYGYTF TGCGCCAGCAGCCAAAGGTGGGGAGGGACCAACTATGGCTACACCTTC
TRBD1 TRBJ1-1 - TRBV25-1 CASSVSTGTGTEAFF TGTGCCAGCAGTGTCTCGACAGGGACGGGCACTGAAGCTTTCTTT
- TRBJ2-3 - TRBV5-4 CASSTERADTQYF TGTGCCAGCAGCACCGAGCGGGCAGATACGCAGTATTTT
TRBD1 TRBJ1-1 few TRBV6-5 CASSSNRGQGAFF TGTGCCAGCAGTTCCAACAGGGGGCAGGGGGCTTTCTTT
TRBD1 TRBJ1-1 few TRBV5-1 CASSLVGQANTEAFF TGCGCCAGCAGCTTGGTGGGACAGGCGAACACTGAAGCTTTCTTT
TRBD1 TRBJ2-3 - TRBV24-1 CATSRPGQGTDTQYF TGTGCCACCAGTCGCCCCGGACAGGGCACAGATACGCAGTATTTT
- TRBJ2-7 - TRBV5-1 CASSLTGSAYEQYF TGCGCCAGCAGCTTGACGGGGTCCGCCTACGAGCAGTACTTC
- TRBJ2-3 - TRBV7-9 CASSHGDRTQYF TGTGCCAGCAGCCACGGGGATCGTACGCAGTATTTT
TRBD1 TRBJ1-2 few TRBV4-3 CASSRGTGVDGYTF TGCGCCAGCAGCCGAGGGACAGGGGTAGATGGCTACACCTTC
- TRBJ2-7 - TRBV19 CASSIGAGYEQYF TGTGCCAGTAGTATCGGGGCTGGCTACGAGCAGTACTTC
TRBD2 TRBJ2-1 - TRBV5-1 CASSLLAGEVGGNEQFF TGCGCCAGCAGCTTACTAGCGGGAGAGGTGGGCGGGAATGAGCAGTTCTTC
TRBD2 TRBJ2-1 - TRBV11-2 CASSRGAGGNEQFF TGTGCCAGCAGCCGTGGCGCGGGGGGCAATGAGCAGTTCTTC